This entry lists 22 T cell receptor beta chains sequenced from one sample in a study of OX40 agonist ivuxolimab in advanced cancers. This table comes from immunoSEQ multiplex PCR, and its TCRdb copy is limited to in-frame clones, with some not included. The table lists about 22,000 clones, approximately 86% of them singletons. This specimen was CD4+ or CD8+ T cells sorted from blood, taken in a trial of the OX40 agonist ivuxolimab. The origin of the receptors is an adult with an advanced solid tumor such as melanoma, head and neck, liver or kidney cancer.

The chain couples TRBV19 to TRBJ2-1; D is undetermined. The CDR3 sequence is 13 residues long. CDR1 and CDR2 from the germline V gene are LNHDA and SQIVND (reference sequence). Trimming took 3 bases from V and 7 from J, leaving 10 bases between them. This CDR3 is CASSISAENEQFF. In DNA, the CDR3 is TGTGCCAGTAGTATCTCGGCAGAGAATGAGCAGTTCTTC.

This chain joins TRBV6-5 and TRBJ2-7; D unresolved. There are 11 residues in the CDR3. The germline gives CDR1 MNHEY, CDR2 SVGAGI. Deletions cut 5 bases from V and 7 bases from J, with 9 bases between. Here the CDR3 DNA reads TGTGCCAGCAGTGGATCCATGGAGCAGTACTTC. This codes for CASSGSMEQYF.

In nucleotides, the CDR3 is TGTGCCAGCAGTCCCATCGGACTGAAAAACTATGGCTACACCTTC. Translating gives CASSPIGLKNYGYTF. This rearrangement joins TRBV6-1 to TRBJ1-2, with D unclear. Germline loops: CDR1 MNHNS, CDR2 SASEGT. The V end lost 5 bases, the J end lost 2 bases, and 15 bases lay between the germline ends. The CDR3 has 15 residues.

This CDR3 is CASSLGVAGDTQYF. CDR3 DNA: TGTGCCAGCAGCTTGGGGGTAGCGGGGGATACGCAGTATTTT. The V call is TRBV5-4, the J call TRBJ2-3; 8 bases align to TRBD2. The germline V gene encodes CDR1 SGHNT and CDR2 YYREEE (reference sequence). CDR3 size: 14 residues. The V and J ends lost 0 bases and 6 bases, in that order; junction bases with no gene match: 3. The full variable domain, in which reference TRBV5-4 and TRBJ2-3 provide the parts outside the CDR3, is ETGVTQSPTHLIKTRGQQVTLRCSSQSGHNTVSWYQQALGQGPQFIFQYYREEENGRGNFPPRFSGLQFPNYSSELNVNALELDDSALYLCASSLGVAGDTQYFGPGTRLTVL.

The V gene is TRBV7-9, the J gene TRBJ2-7; 9 bases map to TRBD1. With 5 bases clipped from V and 6 bases from J, the junction kept 11 bases outside the gene matches. The V gene's germline CDR1 is SEHNR and CDR2 FQNEAQ (reference sequence). The CDR3 loop spans 15 amino acids. CDR3 loop: CASSTPGQGVIEQYF. The CDR3 DNA reads as TGTGCCAGCAGCACCCCGGGACAGGGAGTAATCGAGCAGTACTTC.

The chain employs TRBV7-9 and TRBJ2-1, with 13 nucleotides matching TRBD2. V was pared by 5 bases and J by 7 bases, with 8 bases of the junction left unmatched. The CDR3 is 16 residues long. Per the germline V gene, CDR1 is SEHNR and CDR2 is FQNEAQ (reference sequence). Here the CDR3 reads CASSQLAGGLFNEQFF. The CDR3 DNA sequence: TGTGCCAGCAGCCAACTAGCGGGAGGGTTATTTAATGAGCAGTTCTTC.

This chain links TRBV28 with TRBJ2-2, with D unclear. In germline, CDR1 is MDHEN, CDR2 SYDVKM. CDR3 length equals 13 residues. V was pared by 3 bases and J by 2 bases, with 4 bases between. CDR3 bases: TGTGCCAGCAGTTTCGGTAACACCGGGGAGCTGTTTTTT. This translates into CASSFGNTGELFF. The full variable domain, in which reference TRBV28 and TRBJ2-2 provide the parts outside the CDR3, is DVKVTQSSRYLVKRTGEKVFLECVQDMDHENMFWYRQDPGLGLRLIYFSYDVKMKEKGDIPEGYSVSREKKERFSLILESASTNQTSMYLCASSFGNTGELFFGEGSRLTVL.

This clone was seen only a few times. The chain recombines TRBV29-1 with TRBJ2-1; 10 nucleotides match TRBD2. Germline loops: CDR1 SQVTM, CDR2 ANQGSEA. This CDR3 has 17 amino acids. V dropped 0 bases and J dropped 8; count of bases not matched to a gene: 13. CDR3 region: CSVEDPSRSGRTDEQFF. CDR3 bases: TGCAGCGTTGAAGATCCATCGCGTAGCGGGAGGACCGATGAGCAGTTCTTC.

V is TRBV5-6 and J is TRBJ2-5; a weak D match, TRBD2 (5 bases). The CDR3 runs to 15 residues. Trimming took 4 bases from V and 0 from J, leaving 13 bases between them. CDR1 and CDR2 from the germline V gene are SGHDT and YYEEEE. The CDR3 sequence: CASSPLLGNQETQYF. The CDR3 coding sequence is TGTGCCAGCAGCCCCTTGCTCGGGAACCAAGAGACCCAGTACTTC.

The gene calls are TRBV30 and TRBJ2-7; D may be TRBD1 (6 bases). In germline, CDR1 is GTSNPN, CDR2 SVGIG (reference sequence). Trimming stripped 2 bases from V and 3 bases from J, with 23 bases between. This CDR3 contains 17 residues. The CDR3 nucleotides read TGTGCCTGGAGTTACTTCCAGGGGAAGTCTTTTAGCTACGAGCAGTACTTC. This sequence encodes CAWSYFQGKSFSYEQYF. Full variable domain (rest looked up from reference TRBV30 and TRBJ2-7): SQTIHQWPATLVQPVGSPLSLECTVEGTSNPNLYWYRQAAGRGLQLLFYSVGIGQISSEVPQNLSASRPQDRQFILSSKKLLLSDSGFYLCAWSYFQGKSFSYEQYFGPGTRLTVT.

This sequence joins TRBV6-5 and TRBJ1-4; no clear D. Germline V gene lookup returns CDR1 MNHEY and CDR2 SVGAGI. The CDR3 length is 14 residues. Trimming removed 2 bases at V and 8 bases at J, with 12 bases between. DNA for the CDR3: TGTGCCAGCAGTTACAGGGTAGGAGAAGAAAAACTGTTTTTT. This codes for CASSYRVGEEKLFF.

This sequence joins TRBV10-3 and TRBJ2-7, with D possibly matching TRBD1 (6 bases). The germline gives CDR1 ENHRY, CDR2 SYGVKD. V gave up 5 bases and J gave up 3 bases, with 20 bases separating them. The CDR3 length is 16 residues. The CDR3 nucleotides are TGTGCCATCAGTATTAACACGGGACAAGGGATCTACGAGCAGTACTTC. Translating gives CAISINTGQGIYEQYF.

The chain has TRBV4-2 and TRBJ1-2; D is undetermined. CDR3 size: 13 residues. With 0 bases removed from V and 1 base from J, the gap between germline ends came to 3 bases. Germline V lookup: CDR1 LGHNA, CDR2 YNFKEQ. The CDR3 sequence is CASSQDFNYGYTF. CDR3 coding DNA: TGTGCCAGCAGCCAAGATTTTAACTATGGCTACACCTTC.

The chain recombines TRBV6-1 with TRBJ2-2, with 7 bases identical to TRBD1. The V and J ends lost 1 base and 6 bases, in that order; junction bases with no gene match: 5. This CDR3 is built from 15 residues. The germline V gene encodes CDR1 MNHNS and CDR2 SASEGT. CDR3 residues: CASSEGQGSPGELFF. CDR3 in DNA: TGTGCCAGCAGTGAAGGACAGGGCAGTCCCGGGGAGCTGTTTTTT.

V gene TRBV5-6 combines with J gene TRBJ1-1; D is ambiguous. Trimming shortened V by 0 bases and J by 10 bases, and 7 bases separated the two germline ends. Germline CDR1 reads SGHDT; CDR2 reads YYEEEE. This CDR3 is built from 11 residues. The CDR3 loop reads CASSLGAIAFF. The CDR3, as DNA: TGTGCCAGCAGCTTGGGCGCGATAGCTTTCTTT.

This chain uses TRBV7-9 with TRBJ2-3; 14 bases match TRBD2. CDR1 is SEHNR, CDR2 FQNEAQ, per germline (reference sequence). The CDR3 spans 18 residues. V dropped 5 bases and J dropped 0; count of bases not matched to a gene: 7. DNA for the CDR3: TGTGCCAGCAGCCCCGGGACTAGCGGGAGTGTCAGCACAGATACGCAGTATTTT. It translates to CASSPGTSGSVSTDTQYF.

The V gene is TRBV5-1, the J gene TRBJ1-3, with D possibly matching TRBD1 (5 bases). V lost 2 bases and J 0 bases, leaving 12 bases between the germline ends. This CDR3 contains 16 residues. CDR1 and CDR2 from the germline V gene are SGHRS and YFSETQ. For the CDR3, the DNA is TGCGCCAGCAGCTTCGGGGACGTTACCTCTGGAAACACCATATATTTT. Amino acid sequence: CASSFGDVTSGNTIYF.

This chain connects TRBV6-5 to TRBJ2-7, with D perhaps being TRBD1 or TRBD2 (5 bases each). Germline-derived CDR1 and CDR2 are MNHEY and SVGAGI. V was cut by 7 bases and J by 4 bases, with 20 bases left in between. This CDR3 spans 15 amino acids. The CDR3 DNA sequence: TGTGCCAGCAACCACGGGGCGGGTCCTGTATACGAGCAGTACTTC. This gives the protein CASNHGAGPVYEQYF.

The gene calls are TRBV5-1 and TRBJ1-2; no clear D gene. Trimming left V 1 base short and J 6 bases short, with 13 bases between. The CDR3 is 14 residues long. The germline V gene encodes CDR1 SGHRS and CDR2 YFSETQ. The CDR3 sequence: CASSLWYEVDGYTF. The DNA of the CDR3 is TGCGCCAGCAGCTTGTGGTACGAGGTCGATGGCTACACCTTC.

This sequence joins TRBV21-1 and TRBJ2-1; the table gives TRBD2 as D, unverified against the DNA. TRBV21-1 is tagged as a pseudogene. This CDR3 spans 19 amino acids. The CDR3, as DNA: TGTGCCAGCAGCAAAGCGGGACTAGCGGGAGGCCGGGGGAGGAATGAGCAGTTCTTC. Translating gives CASSKAGLAGGRGRNEQFF.

The V gene is TRBV15, the J gene TRBJ1-2, with D possibly TRBD1 on 5 matching bases. CDR1 is LNHNV and CDR2 is YYDKDF in the germline V gene (reference sequence). The CDR3 runs to 20 residues. Trimming took off 0 bases at V and 0 bases at J, with 23 bases between the two ends. Here the CDR3 DNA reads TGTGCCACCAGCAGAGATGGGACCCTGACCAGCCCAATCCCTAACTATGGCTACACCTTC. Translating it yields CATSRDGTLTSPIPNYGYTF.

This clone was observed a handful of times. The chain uses TRBV9 and TRBJ1-1; D is unclear. V lost 4 bases to trimming and J lost 5 bases, with 12 bases between them. Germline CDR1 and CDR2: SGDLS and YYNGEE. This CDR3 region has 13 residues. The CDR3 protein is CASSLATRTEAFF. CDR3 nucleotides: TGTGCCAGCAGCTTGGCCACACGTACTGAAGCTTTCTTT.